The 16 T cell receptor beta chains reported below all come from one sample, sequenced in a study of T cell responses to AZD1222 COVID-19 vaccine. The method was immunoSEQ multiplex PCR; TCRdb's version includes in-frame clones alone and lacks a portion of them. The sample yields fewer than 100,000 clones, more than 80% seen once. The material sequenced was peripheral blood, taken on day 0 of AZD1222 vaccination. The receptor set was obtained from an adult in good health.

V usage is TRBV19 and J usage is TRBJ1-4, with D uncertain. Trimming shortened V by 4 bases and J by 5 bases, and 14 bases separated the two germline ends. CDR3 length equals 15 residues. CDR1 LNHDA and CDR2 SQIVND come from the germline V gene (reference sequence). Here the CDR3 reads CASSKAFWQNEKLFF. The CDR3 bases are TGTGCCAGTAGTAAGGCTTTCTGGCAAAATGAAAAACTGTTTTTT.

The chain employs TRBV6-5 and TRBJ2-7; 8 nucleotides agree with TRBD1. V was pared by 4 bases and J by 5 bases, with 10 bases of the junction left unmatched. This CDR3 region has 15 residues. Germline CDR1 MNHEY, CDR2 SVGAGI. CDR3 residues: CASSWASGGLNEQYF. The DNA of the CDR3 is TGTGCCAGCAGTTGGGCCTCAGGGGGCCTGAACGAGCAGTACTTC.

J is TRBJ1-3 and V is TRBV29-1; D is unclear. Trimming stripped 5 bases from V and 10 bases from J, with 15 bases between. The CDR3 is 12 amino acids. Looked up from germline, CDR1 is SQVTM and CDR2 is ANQGSEA. This chain's CDR3 is CSVSSSAGTIYF. CDR3 DNA sequence: TGCAGCGTTTCAAGCTCCGCTGGGACCATATATTTT.

The chain has TRBV18 and TRBJ2-3, with 7 nucleotides matching TRBD2. The junction had 3 bases not matched to a gene; V was cut back by 3 bases and J by 0 bases. This CDR3 region has 15 residues. Germline V CDR1 and CDR2: KGHSH, LQKENI. The CDR3 loop reads CASSPLADSTDTQYF. In DNA, the CDR3 is TGTGCCAGCTCACCTCTAGCGGATAGCACAGATACGCAGTATTTT.

This sequence joins TRBV28 and TRBJ1-2, with TRBD1 as a possible D gene (6 bases). With 3 bases removed from V and 0 bases from J, the gap between germline ends came to 11 bases. CDR1 and CDR2 (germline): MDHEN, SYDVKM. The CDR3 extends over 15 amino acids. The CDR3 loop is CASSFGTTANYGYTF. For the CDR3, the DNA is TGTGCCAGCAGTTTTGGGACAACGGCTAACTATGGCTACACCTTC.

This chain links TRBV3-1 (or the pseudogene TRBV3-2) with TRBJ2-1; TRBD2 agrees at 8 bases. This CDR3 has 17 amino acids. From germline, CDR1 is LGHDT and CDR2 YNNKEL (reference sequence). V lost 4 bases, J lost 0 bases, and 8 bases stayed unmatched. DNA of the CDR3: TGTGCCAGCAGCCCCCCCAGCGGGGGAACCTCCTACAATGAGCAGTTCTTC. Its translation: CASSPPSGGTSYNEQFF.

V is TRBV5-1 and J is TRBJ2-7; the D gene is possibly TRBD1 (6 bases). CDR3 size: 13 residues. V gave up 4 bases and J gave up 2 bases, with 10 bases separating them. The germline V gene has CDR1 SGHRS and CDR2 YFSETQ. The CDR3 loop is CASSQTGAYEQYF. The DNA of the CDR3 is TGCGCCAGCAGCCAGACAGGAGCCTACGAGCAGTACTTC.

The genes are TRBV4-3 and TRBJ2-2; TRBD2 matches 9 bases. Germline V gene data show CDR1 as LGHNA and CDR2 as YSLEER. This CDR3 comprises 16 residues. J gave up 7 bases and V 1 base, and 7 bases lay outside the gene matches. CDR3 protein: CASSQASAGGSGELFF. The CDR3 nucleotides are TGCGCCAGCAGCCAAGCTTCAGCGGGAGGTAGCGGGGAGCTGTTTTTT.

This clone appeared once. V usage is TRBV7-8 and J usage is TRBJ1-3, with 9 bases aligning to TRBD1. CDR1 and CDR2 (germline): SGHVS, FQNEAQ. After removal of 7 bases from V and 0 bases from J, the junction contained 10 bases not matched to a gene. The length of the CDR3 is 17 residues. In DNA, the CDR3 is TGTGCCAGCACTGTGGGGACAGGGACCGGCTCTGGAAACACCATATATTTT. This gives the protein CASTVGTGTGSGNTIYF.

The V call is TRBV10-2, the J call TRBJ2-5; D call uncertain. With 7 bases removed from V and 3 bases from J, the gap between germline ends came to 12 bases. Germline CDR1 reads WSHSY; CDR2 reads SAAADI. This CDR3 is 13 amino acids long. CDR3: CASTLGVKETQYF. The CDR3 DNA sequence: TGCGCCAGCACCCTCGGAGTTAAAGAGACCCAGTACTTC.

The V and J genes are TRBV15 and TRBJ2-7; tentative D call: TRBD2 (7 bases). Trimming removed 5 bases from V and 0 bases from J, with 11 bases in between. Germline CDR1 LNHNV, CDR2 YYDKDF (reference sequence). The length of the CDR3 is 14 residues. This chain's CDR3 is CATSEGGSSYEQYF. The CDR3 DNA is TGTGCCACCAGCGAGGGGGGGAGCTCCTACGAGCAGTACTTC.

The chain combines TRBV27 with TRBJ1-5; 7 nucleotides line up with TRBD1. This CDR3 has 16 amino acids. Germline-derived CDR1 and CDR2 are MNHEY and SMNVEV (reference sequence). J was trimmed by 6 bases and V by 4 bases; bases with no gene match: 12. As DNA, the CDR3 is TGTGCCAGCAGTTCCCTCCGCGACAGGGTGACTCAGCCCCAGCATTTT. It is translated as CASSSLRDRVTQPQHF.

The chain couples TRBV11-2 to TRBJ1-1, with unresolved D. The CDR3 runs to 11 residues. The V gene lost 7 bases and the J gene lost 8 bases, with 11 bases spanning the gap. Germline values: CDR1 SGHAT, CDR2 FQNNGV. The CDR3 nucleotides read TGTGCCAGCACCACTCCCCACGAAGCTTTCTTT. Its translation is CASTTPHEAFF.

This chain joins TRBV5-1 and TRBJ1-2, with D possibly being TRBD1 (6 bases). The CDR3 runs 13 residues. The germline V gene encodes CDR1 SGHRS and CDR2 YFSETQ. V lost 3 bases and J lost 4, with 10 bases in between. The CDR3 protein is CASSSGTTYGYTF. CDR3 DNA sequence: TGCGCCAGCAGCTCCGGGACAACCTATGGCTACACCTTC.

V gene TRBV2 combines with J gene TRBJ2-7, with TRBD1 as a possible D gene (5 bases). V lost 4 bases and J lost 0, with 10 bases in between. This CDR3 is built from 14 residues. Germline V gene sequence: CDR1 SNHLY, CDR2 FYNNEI. The CDR3 spells CASSGQGPSYEQYF. CDR3 sequence (DNA): TGTGCCAGCAGTGGCCAGGGTCCCTCCTACGAGCAGTACTTC.

This sequence joins TRBV6-5 and TRBJ2-1, with D hard to call. Trimming left V 4 bases short and J 3 bases short, with 1 base between. In germline, CDR1 is MNHEY, CDR2 SVGAGI. CDR3 length: 11 amino acids. CDR3 protein: CASSFYNEQFF. In nucleotides, the CDR3 is TGTGCCAGCAGTTTCTACAATGAGCAGTTCTTC.